Sequencing of this T cell receptor (beta chain) was carried out in a study of blood T cell repertoires in COVID-19. In the authors' workflow: Estimates of nucleated cell counts were drawn from the amplification of reference gene primers. Profiled with immunoSEQ multiplex PCR; TCRdb holds only in-frame clones, not every one. Clone size and the V and J calls come from that table; the DNA yielded D and trimming. The sample lists some 170,000 clones; around 76% were seen once. Trimming removed 6 bases at V and 5 bases at J, with 5 bases between. Germline V gene lookup returns CDR1 KGHSH and CDR2 LQKENI. The length of the CDR3 is 11 residues.

Sequenced material: peripheral blood. The genes are TRBV18 and TRBJ1-5; D remains unclear. This receptor was identified in a woman between 65 and 79 years old with acute or convalescent COVID-19. For the CDR3, the DNA is TGTGCCAGCTCCGGGGATCAGCCCCAGCATTTT. This translates into CASSGDQPQHF.